This T cell receptor beta chain was captured by sequencing in a study of blood T cells in healthy people across ages. General study findings and limits: Without sorted subsets, naive and antigen-experienced compartments could not be conclusively compared. The donors' CMV status was not determined, possibly confounding changes in expanded clonotypes. The fall in TCR beta diversity per million T cells was roughly linear with age.

This clonotype was counted only a few times. Its antigen remains unidentified. The use of a sample-barcoded 5' primer and a J-beta primer mix characterized a second PCR of roughly 7 to 11 cycles. From the 5' RACE reads, TCRdb called clonotypes with MiXCR, one entry per CDR3 protein. This table has approximately 1.5 million distinct CDR3 sequences, around 36% appearing once. V shed 4 bases, J shed 1 base, and the junction held 10 bases outside the gene matches. CDR1 and CDR2 (germline): SGHVS, FQNEAQ. This CDR3 is built from 17 residues. The chain links TRBV7-8 to TRBJ2-7, with 10 bases identical to TRBD1. Material for sequencing was blood. This sequence originates from a woman in her twenties or thirties in good health. In DNA, the CDR3 is TGTGCCAGCAGCTCGACGTATCCGGGACAGGGGTCCTACGAGCAGTACTTC. This encodes CASSSTYPGQGSYEQYF.